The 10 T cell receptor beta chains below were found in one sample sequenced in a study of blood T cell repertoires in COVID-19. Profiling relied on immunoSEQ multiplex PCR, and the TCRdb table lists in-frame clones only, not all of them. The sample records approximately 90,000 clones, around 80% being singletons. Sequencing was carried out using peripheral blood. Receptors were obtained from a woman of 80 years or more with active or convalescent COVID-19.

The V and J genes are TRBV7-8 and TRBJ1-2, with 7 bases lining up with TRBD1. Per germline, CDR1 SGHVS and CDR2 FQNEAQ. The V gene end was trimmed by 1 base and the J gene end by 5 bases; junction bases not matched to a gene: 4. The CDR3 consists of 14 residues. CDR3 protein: CASSLGDRGYGYTF. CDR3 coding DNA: TGTGCCAGCAGCTTAGGGGACAGAGGATATGGCTACACCTTC.

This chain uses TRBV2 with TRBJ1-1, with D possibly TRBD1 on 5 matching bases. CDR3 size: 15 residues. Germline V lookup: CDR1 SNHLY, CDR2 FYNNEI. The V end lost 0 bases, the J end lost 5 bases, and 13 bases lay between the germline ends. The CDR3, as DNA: TGTGCCAGCAGTGAAGCATCTAGGGGATCTACTGAAGCTTTCTTT. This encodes CASSEASRGSTEAFF.

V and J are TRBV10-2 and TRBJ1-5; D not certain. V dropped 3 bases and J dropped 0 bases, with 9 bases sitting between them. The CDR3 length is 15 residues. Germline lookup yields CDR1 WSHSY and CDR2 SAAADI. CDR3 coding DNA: TGCGCCAGCAGTGATCAACAGTATAGCAATCAGCCCCAGCATTTT. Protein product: CASSDQQYSNQPQHF.

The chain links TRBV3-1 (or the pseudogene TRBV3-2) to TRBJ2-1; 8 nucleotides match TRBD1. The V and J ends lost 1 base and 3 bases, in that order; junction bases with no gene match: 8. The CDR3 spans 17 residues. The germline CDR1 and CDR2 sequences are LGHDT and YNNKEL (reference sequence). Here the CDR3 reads CASSQGGRTGIYNEQFF. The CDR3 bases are TGTGCCAGCAGCCAAGGGGGTAGGACAGGGATCTACAATGAGCAGTTCTTC.

This chain's CDR3 is CASSIGRGRDRPSYEQYF. The CDR3 bases are TGTGCCAGTAGTATAGGAAGGGGCCGTGACAGGCCCTCCTACGAGCAGTACTTC. The chain combines TRBV19 with TRBJ2-7, with a possible D match to TRBD1 (6 bases). CDR1 is LNHDA and CDR2 is SQIVND in the germline V gene (reference sequence). V was trimmed by 1 base and J by 0 bases, leaving 19 bases between them. The CDR3 covers 18 residues.

This chain's CDR3 is CASSPQGQGEEQFF. As DNA, the CDR3 is TGTGCCAGCTCACCACAGGGACAGGGCGAGGAGCAGTTCTTC. The chain carries TRBV18 and TRBJ2-1; 9 bases agree with TRBD1. CDR1 is KGHSH, CDR2 LQKENI, per germline. V shed 1 base, J shed 10 bases, and the junction held 5 bases outside the gene matches. The CDR3 consists of 14 residues.

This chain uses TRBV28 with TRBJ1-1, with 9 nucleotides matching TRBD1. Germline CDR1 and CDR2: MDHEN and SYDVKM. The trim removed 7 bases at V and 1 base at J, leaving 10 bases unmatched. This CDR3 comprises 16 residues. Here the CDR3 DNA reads TGTGCCAGCATTCCGGGACAGGGTCTTAGGAACACTGAAGCTTTCTTT. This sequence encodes CASIPGQGLRNTEAFF.

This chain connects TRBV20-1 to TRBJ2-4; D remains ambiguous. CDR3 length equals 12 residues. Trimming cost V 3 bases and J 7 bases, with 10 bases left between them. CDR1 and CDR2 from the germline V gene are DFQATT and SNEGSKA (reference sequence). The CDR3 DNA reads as TGCAGTGCTAGTTCGACTGGGAACATTCAGTACTTC. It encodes CSASSTGNIQYF.

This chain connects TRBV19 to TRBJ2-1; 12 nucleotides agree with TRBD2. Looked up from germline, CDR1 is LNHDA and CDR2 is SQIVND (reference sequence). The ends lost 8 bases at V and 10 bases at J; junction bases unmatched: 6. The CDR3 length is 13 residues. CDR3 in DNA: TGTGCCAGTCGAGGACTAGCGGGAAACGAGCAGTTCTTC. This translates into CASRGLAGNEQFF.

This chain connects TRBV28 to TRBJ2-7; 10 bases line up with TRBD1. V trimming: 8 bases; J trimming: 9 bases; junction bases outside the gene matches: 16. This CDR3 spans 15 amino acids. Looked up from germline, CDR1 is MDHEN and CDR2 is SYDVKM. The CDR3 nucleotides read TGTGCCAGCGGGAAACCGGGACAGGGGACGTTCGGGCAGTACTTC. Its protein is CASGKPGQGTFGQYF. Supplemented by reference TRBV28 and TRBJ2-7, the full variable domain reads DVKVTQSSRYLVKRTGEKVFLECVQDMDHENMFWYRQDPGLGLRLIYFSYDVKMKEKGDIPEGYSVSREKKERFSLILESASTNQTSMYLCASGKPGQGTFGQYFGPGTRLTVT.